What follows is one T cell receptor (beta chain) and its context. What it binds is not known. One end of the junction varies from germline; a read error may be responsible. These data are taken from a study of cytomegalovirus exposure and HLA in healthy donors. Whole-study findings and limits: A later analysis showed HLA-associated TCR beta chains outstripping equally common others in clonal expansion. V- and J-gene trimming of TCR beta was linked (in a later analysis) to a missense DCLRE1C variant.

The V gene's germline CDR1 is SGHVS and CDR2 FNYEAQ. The CDR3 covers 14 residues. The PCR had 60 Vbeta and 13 Jbeta primers. This table comes from immunoSEQ multiplex PCR, and its TCRdb copy is limited to in-frame clones, with some not included. The data contain more than 150,000 clones, approximately 81% of them singletons. In nominal health when sampled, donors likely had unrecorded immune exposures nonetheless. Input material: PBMCs. The receptor was isolated from a man in his forties or fifties in good health and CMV-seropositive. This chain uses TRBV7-6 with TRBJ2-3, with D possibly being TRBD2 (5 bases). Written as DNA, the CDR3 is TGTGCCAGCACCTTAGGGAGTCGGACAGATACGCAGTATTTT. Translation: CASTLGSRTDTQYF.